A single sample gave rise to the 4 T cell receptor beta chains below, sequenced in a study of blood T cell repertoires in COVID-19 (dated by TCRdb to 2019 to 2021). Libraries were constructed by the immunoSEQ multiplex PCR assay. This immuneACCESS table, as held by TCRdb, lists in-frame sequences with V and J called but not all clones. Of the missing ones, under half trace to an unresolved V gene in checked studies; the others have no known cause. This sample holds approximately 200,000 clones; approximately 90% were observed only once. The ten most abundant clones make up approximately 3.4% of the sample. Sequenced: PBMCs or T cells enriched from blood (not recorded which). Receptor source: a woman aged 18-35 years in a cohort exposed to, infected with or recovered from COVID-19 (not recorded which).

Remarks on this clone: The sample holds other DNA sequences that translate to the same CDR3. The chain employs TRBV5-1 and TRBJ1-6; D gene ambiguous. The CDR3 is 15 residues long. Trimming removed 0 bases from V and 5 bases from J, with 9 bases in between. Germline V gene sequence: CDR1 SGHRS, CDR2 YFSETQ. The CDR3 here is CASSLDGQDNSPLHF. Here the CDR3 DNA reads TGCGCCAGCAGCTTGGACGGTCAGGATAATTCACCCCTCCACTTT. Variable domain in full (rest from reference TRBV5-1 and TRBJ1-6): KAGVTQTPRYLIKTRGQQVTLSCSPISGHRSVSWYQQTPGQGLQFLFEYFSETQRNKGNFPGRFSGRQFSNSRSEMNVSTLELGDSALYLCASSLDGQDNSPLHFGNGTRLTVT.

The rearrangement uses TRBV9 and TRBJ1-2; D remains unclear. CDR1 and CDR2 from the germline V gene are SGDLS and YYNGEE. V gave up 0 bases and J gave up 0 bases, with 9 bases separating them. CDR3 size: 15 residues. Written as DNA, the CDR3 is TGTGCCAGCAGCGTAGACGGGTGGACTAACTATGGCTACACCTTC. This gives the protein CASSVDGWTNYGYTF.

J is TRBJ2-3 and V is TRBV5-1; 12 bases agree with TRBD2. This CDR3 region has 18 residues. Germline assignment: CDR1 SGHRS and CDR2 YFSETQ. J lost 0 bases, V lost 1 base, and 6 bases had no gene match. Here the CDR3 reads CASSLHPSGGVSTDTQYF. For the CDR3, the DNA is TGCGCCAGCAGCTTGCATCCTAGCGGGGGGGTTAGCACAGATACGCAGTATTTT.

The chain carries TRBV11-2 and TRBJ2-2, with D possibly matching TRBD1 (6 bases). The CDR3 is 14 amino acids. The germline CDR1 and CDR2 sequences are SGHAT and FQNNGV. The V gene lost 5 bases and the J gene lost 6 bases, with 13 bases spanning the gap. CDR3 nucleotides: TGTGCCAGCAGCCCACAGGGAGCGGCCGGGGAGCTGTTTTTT. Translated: CASSPQGAAGELFF.